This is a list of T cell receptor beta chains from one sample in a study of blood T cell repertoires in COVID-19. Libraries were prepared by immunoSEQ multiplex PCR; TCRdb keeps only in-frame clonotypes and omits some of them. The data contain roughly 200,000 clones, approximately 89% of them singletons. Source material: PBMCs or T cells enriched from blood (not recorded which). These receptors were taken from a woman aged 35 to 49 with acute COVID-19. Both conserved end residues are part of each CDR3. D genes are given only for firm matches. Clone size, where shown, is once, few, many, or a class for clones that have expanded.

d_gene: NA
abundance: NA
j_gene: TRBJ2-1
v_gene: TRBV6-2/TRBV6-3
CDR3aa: CASSYSQGARLGEQFF
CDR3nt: TGTGCCAGCAGTTACTCGCAAGGGGCCCGGCTGGGTGAGCAGTTCTTC

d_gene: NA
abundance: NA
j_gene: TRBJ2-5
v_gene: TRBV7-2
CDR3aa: CASSPQVWETQYF
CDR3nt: TGTGCCAGCAGCCCCCAGGTGTGGGAGACCCAGTACTTC

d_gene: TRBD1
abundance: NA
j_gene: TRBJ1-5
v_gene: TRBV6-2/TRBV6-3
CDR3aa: CASSPSGGGQPQHF
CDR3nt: TGTGCCAGCAGCCCCTCAGGGGGCGGACAGCCCCAGCATTTT

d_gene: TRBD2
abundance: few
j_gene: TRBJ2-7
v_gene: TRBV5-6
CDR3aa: CASSLGLDLYEQYF
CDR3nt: TGTGCCAGCAGCCTGGGACTAGACCTATACGAGCAGTACTTC

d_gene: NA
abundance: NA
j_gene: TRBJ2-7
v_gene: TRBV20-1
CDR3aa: CSASLSGRTYEQYF
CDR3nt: TGCAGTGCTAGTTTATCGGGCAGGACTTACGAGCAGTACTTC

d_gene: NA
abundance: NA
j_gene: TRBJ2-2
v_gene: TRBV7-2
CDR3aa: CASREGPNTGELFF
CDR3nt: TGTGCCAGCAGGGAGGGACCTAACACCGGGGAGCTGTTTTTT

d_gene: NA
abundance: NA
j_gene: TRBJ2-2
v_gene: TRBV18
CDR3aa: CASSPLAGNTGELFF
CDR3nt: TGTGCCAGCTCACCACTGGCGGGGAACACCGGGGAGCTGTTTTTT

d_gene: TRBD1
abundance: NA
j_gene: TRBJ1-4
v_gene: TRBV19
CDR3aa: CASSWDRNEKLFF
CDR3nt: TGTGCCAGTAGTTGGGACAGGAATGAAAAACTGTTTTTT

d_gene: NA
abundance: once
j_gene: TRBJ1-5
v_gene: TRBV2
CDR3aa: CASSEKWAHNQPQHF
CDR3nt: TGTGCCAGCAGTGAAAAATGGGCCCACAATCAGCCCCAGCATTTT

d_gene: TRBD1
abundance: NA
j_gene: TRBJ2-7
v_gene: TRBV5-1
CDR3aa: CASSQGQAVSEQYF
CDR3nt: TGCGCCAGCAGCCAGGGACAGGCAGTCTCCGAGCAGTACTTC

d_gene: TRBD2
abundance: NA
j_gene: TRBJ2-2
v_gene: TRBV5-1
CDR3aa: CASRLAGRIGFANTGELFF
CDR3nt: TGCGCCAGTAGACTAGCGGGAAGGATTGGGTTCGCGAACACCGGGGAGCTGTTTTTT

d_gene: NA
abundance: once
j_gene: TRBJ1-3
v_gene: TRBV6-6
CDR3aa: CASTLNRPGNTIYF
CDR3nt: TGTGCCAGCACCCTAAACAGGCCTGGAAACACCATATATTTT

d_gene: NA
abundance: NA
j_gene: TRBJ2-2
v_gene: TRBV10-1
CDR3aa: CASSSGTNTGELFF
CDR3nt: TGCGCCAGCAGTAGCGGAACGAACACCGGGGAGCTGTTTTTT

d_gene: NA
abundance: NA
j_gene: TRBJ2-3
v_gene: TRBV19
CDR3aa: CATSSVEVDTQYF
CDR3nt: TGTGCCACCTCCTCGGTGGAGGTGGATACGCAGTATTTT

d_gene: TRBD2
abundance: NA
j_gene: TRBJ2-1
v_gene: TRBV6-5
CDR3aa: CASSIEFSGAEQFF
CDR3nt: TGTGCCAGCAGTATAGAATTTAGCGGGGCCGAGCAGTTCTTC

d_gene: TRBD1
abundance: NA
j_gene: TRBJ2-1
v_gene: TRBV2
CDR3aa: CASSGQGATGSYNEQFF
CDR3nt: TGTGCCAGCAGCGGACAGGGGGCTACGGGATCCTACAATGAGCAGTTCTTC

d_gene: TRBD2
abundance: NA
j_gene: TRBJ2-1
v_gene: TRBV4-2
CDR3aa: CASSQPAGVTPNEQFF
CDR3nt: TGTGCCAGCAGCCAACCCGCGGGAGTAACTCCCAATGAGCAGTTCTTC

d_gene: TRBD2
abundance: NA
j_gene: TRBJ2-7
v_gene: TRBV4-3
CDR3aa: CASSQGTSGSGAYEQYF
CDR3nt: TGCGCCAGCAGCCAAGGGACTAGCGGGAGTGGGGCCTACGAGCAGTACTTC

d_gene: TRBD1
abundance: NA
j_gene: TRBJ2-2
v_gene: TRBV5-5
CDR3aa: CASSSTGPNTGELFF
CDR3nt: TGTGCCAGCAGCTCGACAGGGCCGAACACCGGGGAGCTGTTTTTT

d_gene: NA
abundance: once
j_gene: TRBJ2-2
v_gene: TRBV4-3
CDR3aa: CASSQYLANTNTGELFF
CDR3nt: TGCGCCAGCAGCCAGTACCTAGCGAATACGAACACCGGGGAGCTGTTTTTT

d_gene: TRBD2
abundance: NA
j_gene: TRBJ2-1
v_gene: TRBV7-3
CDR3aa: CASSFALAGGEQFF
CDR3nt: TGTGCCAGCAGCTTTGCTCTAGCGGGGGGTGAGCAGTTCTTC

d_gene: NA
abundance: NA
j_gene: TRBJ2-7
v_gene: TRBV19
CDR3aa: CASSSTGLYEQYF
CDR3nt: TGTGCCAGTAGTTCGACAGGTCTCTACGAGCAGTACTTC

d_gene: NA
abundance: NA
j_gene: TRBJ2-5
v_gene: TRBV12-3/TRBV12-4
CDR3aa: CASSLAPQETQYF
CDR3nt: TGTGCCAGCAGTTTGGCACCCCAAGAGACCCAGTACTTC

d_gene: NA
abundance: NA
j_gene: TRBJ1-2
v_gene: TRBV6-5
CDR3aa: CASRGDTLFYGYTF
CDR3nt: TGTGCCAGCAGAGGGGACACCCTTTTCTATGGCTACACCTTC

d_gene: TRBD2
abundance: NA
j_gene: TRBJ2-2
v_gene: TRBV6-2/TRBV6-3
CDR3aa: CASSYLGLAGVFTGELFF
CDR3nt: TGTGCCAGCAGTTACCTTGGACTAGCGGGAGTTTTTACCGGGGAGCTGTTTTTT

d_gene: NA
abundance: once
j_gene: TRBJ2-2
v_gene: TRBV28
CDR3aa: CASSFKGHRGSTLAGELFF
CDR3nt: TGTGCCAGCAGTTTCAAAGGTCATAGGGGGAGTACTCTTGCCGGGGAGCTGTTTTTT

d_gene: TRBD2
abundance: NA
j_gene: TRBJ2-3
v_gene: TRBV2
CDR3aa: CASRSTPGGLRLTDTQYF
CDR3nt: TGTGCCAGCAGATCCACACCGGGGGGACTACGCCTCACAGATACGCAGTATTTT

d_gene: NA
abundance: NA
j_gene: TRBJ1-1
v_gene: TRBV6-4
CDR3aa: CASRERGGNTEAFF
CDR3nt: TGTGCCAGCAGGGAGAGAGGAGGGAACACTGAAGCTTTCTTT

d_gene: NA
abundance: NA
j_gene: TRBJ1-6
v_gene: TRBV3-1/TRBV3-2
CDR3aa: CASSQDWSSSYNSPLHF
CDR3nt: TGTGCCAGCAGCCAAGATTGGAGCAGCTCCTATAATTCACCCCTCCACTTT

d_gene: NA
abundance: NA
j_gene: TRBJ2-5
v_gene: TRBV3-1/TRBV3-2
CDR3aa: CASRPKSTRQETQYF
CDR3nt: TGTGCCAGCAGGCCCAAGTCTACTAGACAAGAGACCCAGTACTTC

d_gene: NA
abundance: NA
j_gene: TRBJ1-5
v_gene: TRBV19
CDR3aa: CASNRGANQPQHF
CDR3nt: TGTGCCAGTAATCGGGGGGCCAATCAGCCCCAGCATTTT

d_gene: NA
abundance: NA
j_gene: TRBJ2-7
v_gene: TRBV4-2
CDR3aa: CASSQEYYRELAYEQYF
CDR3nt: TGTGCCAGCAGCCAAGAATATTACCGGGAGCTGGCCTACGAGCAGTACTTC

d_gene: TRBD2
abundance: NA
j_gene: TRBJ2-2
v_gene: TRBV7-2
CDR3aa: CASSGTSGTGELFF
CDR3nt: TGTGCCAGCAGCGGGACTAGCGGGACCGGGGAGCTGTTTTTT

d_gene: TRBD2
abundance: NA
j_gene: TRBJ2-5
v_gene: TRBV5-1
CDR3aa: CASSLRLAGGQETQYF
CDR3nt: TGCGCCAGCAGCTTGAGACTAGCGGGGGGTCAAGAGACCCAGTACTTC

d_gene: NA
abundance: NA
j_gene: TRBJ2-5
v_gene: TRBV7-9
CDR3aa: CASSFRVGSLGETQYF
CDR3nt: TGTGCCAGCAGCTTTCGAGTTGGCTCCCTCGGGGAGACCCAGTACTTC

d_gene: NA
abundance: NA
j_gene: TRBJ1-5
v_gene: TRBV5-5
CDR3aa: CASSLTVSNQPQHF
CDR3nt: TGTGCCAGCAGCTTGACAGTTAGCAATCAGCCCCAGCATTTT

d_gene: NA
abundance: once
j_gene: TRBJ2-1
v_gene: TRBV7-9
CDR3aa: CASSLRTERKGDEQFF
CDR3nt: TGTGCCAGCAGCTTGCGGACTGAAAGGAAGGGCGATGAGCAGTTCTTC

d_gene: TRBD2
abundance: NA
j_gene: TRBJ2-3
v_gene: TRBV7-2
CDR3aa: CASSPGLAGGRVTDTQYF
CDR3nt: TGTGCCAGCAGCCCGGGACTAGCGGGGGGGCGGGTCACAGATACGCAGTATTTT

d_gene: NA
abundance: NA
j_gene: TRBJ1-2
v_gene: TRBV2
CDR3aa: CASTRTETNYGYTF
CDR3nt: TGTGCCAGCACCCGGACAGAAACTAACTATGGCTACACCTTC

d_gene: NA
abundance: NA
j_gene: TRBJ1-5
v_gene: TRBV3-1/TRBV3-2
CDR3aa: CASSRGGENQPQHF
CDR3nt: TGTGCCAGCAGCAGGGGAGGGGAAAATCAGCCCCAGCATTTT

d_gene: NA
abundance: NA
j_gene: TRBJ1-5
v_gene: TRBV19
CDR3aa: CASSIVLAVIQPQHF
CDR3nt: TGTGCCAGTAGTATAGTGCTTGCAGTCATCCAGCCCCAGCATTTT

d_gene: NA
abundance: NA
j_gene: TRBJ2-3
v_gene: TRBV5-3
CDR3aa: CARSLVLGRTQYF
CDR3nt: TGTGCCAGAAGCTTGGTCCTGGGCCGGACGCAGTATTTT

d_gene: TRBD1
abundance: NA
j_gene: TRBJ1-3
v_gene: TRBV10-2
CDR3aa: CASSATGDGNTIYF
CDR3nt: TGCGCCAGCAGCGCGACAGGGGACGGAAACACCATATATTTT